The clone carrying this T cell receptor (beta chain) was picked up many times. After template switching added a universal primer site, the resulting cDNA carried unique molecular identifiers. TCRdb redid the calling of the 5' RACE reads with MiXCR, one entry per CDR3 protein. Of 420,000 or so distinct CDR3 sequences in the sample, approximately 17% were seen once. The sample belongs to a study of identical twins. CDR1 and CDR2 from the germline V gene are SGHKS and YYEKEE (reference sequence). CDR3 length: 16 amino acids. Trimming stripped 0 bases from V and 6 bases from J, with 15 bases between. This chain joins TRBV5-5 and TRBJ2-2; TRBD1 might be the D (5 bases). The sample taken for sequencing was naive T cells sorted from blood. This receptor was identified in a man aged 45-60 years in good health. The CDR3 bases are TGTGCCAGCAGCTTGGCCCCTCTGGGGCAAGCCGGGGAGCTGTTTTTT. Its protein is CASSLAPLGQAGELFF.